This T cell receptor beta chain stems from a study of blood T cell repertoires in COVID-19. As for the study in general: Material from acute and convalescent COVID-19 was sourced from the United States, Italy and Spain. Sources were T cells, B-cell-depleted T cells, or PBMCs; the material itself was cDNA or gDNA.

The CDR3 is made up of 13 amino acids. V was cut by 6 bases and J by 3 bases, with 9 bases left in between. Per the original methods: Reference gene primer amplification in the assay estimated nucleated cell counts. Generated by immunoSEQ multiplex PCR, the TCRdb table keeps only in-frame clones and is missing some. V and J calls and clone size follow that table, whereas D and trimming were derived from the DNA. Of 380,000 or so clones listed, about four fifths were seen once; the top ten hold 0.85% to 1.2%. The TCR was taken from a human donor with acute or convalescent COVID-19. The donor label of this sample is uncertain. The sequenced sample consisted of peripheral blood. The chain combines TRBV12-3 or TRBV12-4 with TRBJ1-5; D is perhaps TRBD1 (6 bases). This CDR3 reads CASSRDTNQPQHF. The CDR3, as DNA: TGTGCCAGCAGCCGGGACACCAATCAGCCCCAGCATTTT.